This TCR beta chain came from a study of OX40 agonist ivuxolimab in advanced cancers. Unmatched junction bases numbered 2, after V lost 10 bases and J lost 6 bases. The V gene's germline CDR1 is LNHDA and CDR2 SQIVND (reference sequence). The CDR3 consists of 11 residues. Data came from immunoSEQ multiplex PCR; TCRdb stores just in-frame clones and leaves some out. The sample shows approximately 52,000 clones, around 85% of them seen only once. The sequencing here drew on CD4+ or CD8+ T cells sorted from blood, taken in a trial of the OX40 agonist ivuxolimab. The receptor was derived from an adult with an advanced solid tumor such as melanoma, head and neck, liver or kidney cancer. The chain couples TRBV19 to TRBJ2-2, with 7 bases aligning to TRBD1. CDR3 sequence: CATDRAGELFF. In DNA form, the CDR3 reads TGTGCCACCGACAGGGCCGGGGAGCTGTTTTTT.